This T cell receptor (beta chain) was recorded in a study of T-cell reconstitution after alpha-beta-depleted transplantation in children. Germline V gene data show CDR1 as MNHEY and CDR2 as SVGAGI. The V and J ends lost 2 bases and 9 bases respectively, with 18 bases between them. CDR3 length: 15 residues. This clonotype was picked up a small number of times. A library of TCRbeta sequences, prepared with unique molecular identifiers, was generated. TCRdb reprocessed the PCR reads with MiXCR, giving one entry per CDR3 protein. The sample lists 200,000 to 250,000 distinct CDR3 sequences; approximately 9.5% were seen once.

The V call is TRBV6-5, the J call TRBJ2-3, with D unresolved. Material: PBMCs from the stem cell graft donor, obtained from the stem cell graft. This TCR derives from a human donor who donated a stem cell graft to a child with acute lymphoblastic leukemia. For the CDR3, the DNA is TGTGCCAGCAGTTACGCCGCCTTGTACAGTGAGACGCAGTATTTT. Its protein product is CASSYAALYSETQYF.